Following are 28 T cell receptor beta chains from one sample sequenced in a study of molecular identifiers for immune sequencing clone quantification. MiXCR, applied by TCRdb to the PCR reads, yields one record per CDR3 protein. The table lists about 640,000 distinct CDR3 sequences, approximately 20% of them singletons, with roughly 0.9% in the top ten. Sequencing was done on a sample of naive CD8+ T cells from blood, with Jurkat cell RNA spiked in. Subset meaning: FACS-sorted CD8+CD4-CCR7+CD45RA+ naive T cells. These receptors were taken from a human donor in good health. Some libraries in this study had Jurkat cell RNA spiked in.

This clonotype turned up a few times. A much larger clone lies one base from this, so it may be a read error. This chain links TRBV7-9 with TRBJ1-1; D is undetermined. The germline V gene has CDR1 SEHNR and CDR2 FQNEAQ (reference sequence). This CDR3 is 13 amino acids long. The CDR3 loop reads CVSSLGGSPEAFF. The CDR3 bases are TGTGTCAGCAGCTTGGGCGGATCTCCTGAAGCTTTCTTT. The full variable domain, completed using reference TRBV7-9 and TRBJ1-1, is DTGVSQNPRHKITKRGQNVTFRCDPISEHNRLYWYRQTLGQGPEFLTYFQNEAQLEKSRLLSDRFSAERPKGSFSTLEIQRTEQGDSAMYLCVSSLGGSPEAFFGQGTRLTVV.

This clonotype was picked up many times. The genes are TRBV24-1 and TRBJ2-1, with D possibly TRBD1 on 6 matching bases. Germline V gene sequence: CDR1 KGHDR, CDR2 SFDVKD. Trimming pared 3 bases from V and 5 bases from J, leaving 10 bases between. This CDR3 region has 14 residues. The CDR3, as DNA: TGTGCCACCAGTGATACAGGGTTAAACAATGAGCAGTTCTTC. Amino acids: CATSDTGLNNEQFF.

This clonotype was counted ten times or more. One end of the junction does not line up with germline, which may come from a read error. The chain uses TRBV5-4 and TRBJ2-3; a weak D match, TRBD1 (5 bases). The CDR3 has 14 residues. Germline V gene sequence: CDR1 SGHNT, CDR2 YYREEE (reference sequence). CDR3 region: CTSSSQGSADTQYF. DNA for the CDR3: TGTACCAGCAGCTCCCAGGGATCCGCAGATACGCAGTATTTT.

This clonotype was seen only a few times. J is TRBJ2-7 and V is TRBV20-1, with 11 positions matching TRBD1. The ends lost 4 bases at V and 7 bases at J; junction bases unmatched: 9. This CDR3 contains 14 residues. The germline V gene encodes CDR1 DFQATT and CDR2 SNEGSKA (reference sequence). In DNA, the CDR3 is TGCAGTGCTATGGGGGTGGGACAGGGGGGAGAGCAGTACTTC. This encodes CSAMGVGQGGEQYF.

This clonotype was picked up many times. This chain joins TRBV7-2 and TRBJ1-6; 9 nucleotides line up with TRBD1. With 5 bases clipped from V and 10 bases from J, the junction kept 9 bases outside the gene matches. The germline V gene encodes CDR1 SGHTA and CDR2 FQGNSA. The CDR3 is 15 amino acids. The DNA for the CDR3 is TGTGCCAGCAGCCCGCGACAGGGGGTAGGATCACCCCTCCACTTT. It encodes CASSPRQGVGSPLHF.

This clonotype was recorded at least ten times. The gene calls are TRBV5-6 and TRBJ2-7, with D perhaps TRBD2 (6 bases). This CDR3 has 15 residues. Germline-derived CDR1 and CDR2 are SGHDT and YYEEEE. Trimming stripped 1 base from V and 0 bases from J, with 11 bases between. This chain's CDR3 is CASSLIRESSYEQYF. CDR3 DNA: TGTGCCAGCAGCTTGATCCGGGAGAGCTCCTACGAGCAGTACTTC.

Many counts were recorded for this clonotype. The chain couples TRBV20-1 to TRBJ1-1, with TRBD1 as a possible D gene (6 bases). Trimming shortened V by 4 bases and J by 5 bases, and 17 bases separated the two germline ends. CDR3 size: 14 residues. The V gene's germline CDR1 is DFQATT and CDR2 SNEGSKA (reference sequence). The CDR3, as DNA: TGCAGTGCTATGAGTCCGGGGGGGGCAACTGAAGCTTTCTTT. This translates into CSAMSPGGATEAFF.

Worth noting for this clonotype: A single base separates this from a much larger clone, so it may be a read error. The genes are TRBV6-2 or TRBV6-3 and TRBJ2-7; TRBD2 is a possible D gene (5 bases). The CDR3 has 13 residues. The ends were cut back, 5 bases at V and 4 bases at J, with 12 bases in the middle. Germline V gene data show CDR1 as MNHEY and CDR2 as SVGEGT. CDR3 DNA: TGTGCCAGCAGTCACACCTCGGGATACGAGCAGTACTTC. It codes for CASSHTSGYEQYF.

The V gene is TRBV14, the J gene TRBJ1-2, with 7 bases aligning to TRBD1. V shed 2 bases and J 4 bases; nucleotides not matched to a gene: 4. CDR3 length equals 14 residues. In germline, CDR1 is SGHDN, CDR2 FVKESK. CDR3 loop: CASSQKGAVYGYTF. The CDR3 DNA follows: TGTGCCAGCAGCCAAAAGGGGGCGGTCTATGGCTACACCTTC.

A remark on this clonotype: Its ends do not fully match the called genes, so a read error is possible. The gene calls are TRBV10-2 and TRBJ1-5; TRBD1 agrees at 7 bases. The CDR3 is 17 amino acids. The germline V gene has CDR1 WSHSY and CDR2 SAAADI. The CDR3 coding sequence is TGCGCCAGCAGTGAGGACAGGGTTACCCGTTGGGATCGGCCCCGGCATTTT. Amino acid sequence: CASSEDRVTRWDRPRHF.

This clonotype was observed many times. The rearrangement links TRBV27 to TRBJ2-3; D possibly corresponds to TRBD2 (6 bases). V was cut by 8 bases and J by 3 bases, with 24 bases left in between. CDR1 and CDR2 (germline): MNHEY, SMNVEV (reference sequence). The CDR3 has 17 amino acids. The CDR3 loop is CASLPSVGGIRTDTQYF. The CDR3 nucleotides read TGTGCCAGCCTCCCTTCCGTTGGGGGGATTAGGACAGATACGCAGTATTTT.

To note about this clonotype: This CDR3 is missing its conserved last phenylalanine or tryptophan, likely due to a read error. The V call is TRBV25-1, the J call TRBJ2-1, with a weak D call TRBD1 (5 bases). CDR3 size: 13 residues. Looked up from germline, CDR1 is MGHDK and CDR2 is SYGVNS. V shed 6 bases and J shed 1 base, with 7 bases lying between them. CDR3 region: CASRQASYNEQFL. CDR3 DNA: TGTGCCAGCAGACAGGCGTCCTACAATGAGCAGTTCTTG.

Ten or more counts support this clonotype. The CDR3 protein is CASSPDISNQPQHF. In DNA, the CDR3 is TGTGCCAGCAGCCCGGACATTAGCAATCAGCCCCAGCATTTT. The V gene is TRBV7-2, the J gene TRBJ1-5, with a weak D call TRBD1 (5 bases). The V gene lost 5 bases and the J gene lost 0 bases, with 8 bases spanning the gap. Germline V gene sequence: CDR1 SGHTA, CDR2 FQGNSA. The CDR3 has 14 amino acids.

The chain has TRBV20-1 and TRBJ2-7; D is perhaps TRBD1 or TRBD2 (5 bases each). The germline CDR1 and CDR2 sequences are DFQATT and SNEGSKA (reference sequence). CDR3 length equals 16 residues. The V and J ends lost 0 bases and 4 bases respectively, with 19 bases between them. As DNA, the CDR3 is TGCAGTGCTAGAGATCGACGAGGGGCTTTAACGTACGAGCAGTACTTC. This sequence encodes CSARDRRGALTYEQYF.

The chain links TRBV27 to TRBJ1-5, with no clear D. This CDR3 region has 15 residues. Germline V lookup: CDR1 MNHEY, CDR2 SMNVEV (reference sequence). Deletions cut 5 bases from V and 2 bases from J, with 13 bases between. The CDR3 is CASSDGRAGNQPQHF. For the CDR3, the DNA is TGTGCCAGCAGTGACGGGAGGGCTGGCAATCAGCCCCAGCATTTT.

The V call is TRBV12-3 or TRBV12-4, the J call TRBJ2-1, with 10 bases lining up with TRBD2. V dropped 6 bases and J dropped 5; count of bases not matched to a gene: 10. This CDR3 spans 16 amino acids. CDR3 region: CASRPTLAGPDNEQFF. Written as DNA, the CDR3 is TGTGCCAGCAGACCTACACTAGCGGGGCCCGACAATGAGCAGTTCTTC.

To note about this clonotype: This may be a read error, as it is one base from a much larger clone. The chain has TRBV28 and TRBJ2-7, with TRBD2 matching 10 bases. The DNA end lines up better with TRBJ2-1; the J call may be wrong. The CDR3 is 15 amino acids. Germline loops: CDR1 MDHEN, CDR2 SYDVKM. This chain's CDR3 is CASSLTWTSGYEQFF. Written as DNA, the CDR3 is TGTGCCAGCAGTCTTACCTGGACTAGCGGCTACGAGCAGTTCTTC.

This clonotype was recorded at least ten times. This chain joins TRBV6-6 and TRBJ1-1; a weak D match, TRBD1 (6 bases). V was shortened by 6 bases and J by 6 bases, with 23 bases between the two germline ends. Germline V gives CDR1 MNHNY, CDR2 SVGAGI (reference sequence). CDR3 size: 16 residues. The CDR3 is CASSPVGGGWLAEAFF. CDR3 DNA: TGTGCCAGCAGCCCGGTTGGGGGGGGCTGGTTGGCTGAAGCTTTCTTT.

This clonotype was seen repeatedly, ten times or more. The V call is TRBV6-1, the J call TRBJ1-5, with 11 positions matching TRBD1. V was pared by 8 bases and J by 0 bases, with 6 bases of the junction left unmatched. Looked up from germline, CDR1 is MNHNS and CDR2 is SASEGT. This CDR3 region has 16 residues. CDR3 region: CASRDRGAYSNQPQHF. The CDR3 DNA follows: TGTGCCAGCCGGGACAGGGGGGCATATAGCAATCAGCCCCAGCATTTT.

For this clonotype: A single base separates this from a much larger clone, so it may be a read error. The chain carries TRBV5-4 and TRBJ2-3; a possible D gene is TRBD2 (6 bases). The CDR3 is 15 residues long. Per the germline V gene, CDR1 is SGHNT and CDR2 is YYREEE (reference sequence). Trimming stripped 1 base from V and 5 bases from J, with 14 bases between. CDR3 sequence reads: CASSLPGSSVDTQYF. CDR3 coding DNA: TGTGCCAGCAGCTTGCCCGGGTCTAGCGTAGATACGCAGTATTTT.

This clonotype was recorded a few times. The CDR3 is CASSQTGPYGYTF. In DNA, the CDR3 is TGTGCCAGCAGTCAAACAGGACCCTATGGCTACACCTTC. The rearrangement joins TRBV6-5 to TRBJ1-2; D is possibly TRBD1 (5 bases). CDR1 is MNHEY and CDR2 is SVGAGI in the germline V gene. Trimming shortened V by 5 bases and J by 4 bases, and 11 bases separated the two germline ends. The CDR3 consists of 13 residues.

This clonotype showed up many times. The chain carries TRBV19 and TRBJ1-5, with TRBD1 matching 11 bases. The CDR3 totals 16 residues. Germline V gene data show CDR1 as LNHDA and CDR2 as SQIVND (reference sequence). With V trimmed by 7 bases and J by 5 bases, 10 bases remained unmatched. CDR3 region: CASNDPGQGAYQPQHF. CDR3 DNA: TGTGCCAGTAATGATCCCGGACAGGGGGCTTATCAGCCCCAGCATTTT.

There are many counts of this clonotype. V usage is TRBV5-6 and J usage is TRBJ2-7, with D hard to call. The CDR3 length is 14 residues. Germline V CDR1 and CDR2: SGHDT, YYEEEE. V gave up 2 bases and J gave up 0 bases, with 9 bases separating them. CDR3 sequence (DNA): TGTGCCAGCAGCTTAGCTGGCAGCTCCTACGAGCAGTACTTC. This translates into CASSLAGSSYEQYF.

In its sample, this clonotype was seen many times. CDR3: CASSFPGRSQETQYF. DNA of the CDR3: TGTGCCAGCAGCTTTCCGGGACGCAGTCAAGAGACCCAGTACTTC. The rearrangement joins TRBV5-6 to TRBJ2-5; D is tentatively TRBD1 or TRBD2 (5 bases each). Germline V gene data show CDR1 as SGHDT and CDR2 as YYEEEE. Trimming removed 2 bases at V and 2 bases at J, with 13 bases between. CDR3 length: 15 residues. Together with reference TRBV5-6 and TRBJ2-5, the CDR3 gives the full variable domain: DAGVTQSPTHLIKTRGQQVTLRCSPKSGHDTVSWYQQALGQGPQFIFQYYEEEERQRGNFPDRFSGHQFPNYSSELNVNALLLGDSALYLCASSFPGRSQETQYFGPGTRLLVL.

A word on this clonotype: This may stem from a read error, because a much larger clone lies one nucleotide away. V gene TRBV5-3 combines with J gene TRBJ1-1; TRBD1 is a possible D gene (5 bases). TRBV5-3 is treated as an ORF (open reading frame) with a function not yet certain. This CDR3 is built from 14 residues. The CDR3 nucleotides are TGTGCCAGCAGCTTACGACAGAGATGGACTGAAGCTTTCTTT. Protein sequence: CASSLRQRWTEAFF.

This clonotype was counted at least ten times. This chain uses TRBV7-9 with TRBJ1-1; D gene ambiguous. The V and J ends lost 6 bases and 1 base respectively, with 12 bases between them. This CDR3 has 14 residues. Germline assignment: CDR1 SEHNR and CDR2 FQNEAQ (reference sequence). CDR3 sequence (DNA): TGTGCCAGCAGTAGAGGGCTGAAGAACACTGAAGCTTTCTTT. This translates into CASSRGLKNTEAFF.

J is TRBJ2-5 and V is TRBV20-1; D remains ambiguous. Between the trimmed V and J ends, which lost 3 bases and 1 base, there was a span of 6 bases. The germline gives CDR1 DFQATT, CDR2 SNEGSKA (reference sequence). CDR3 length equals 12 residues. CDR3 coding DNA: TGCAGTGCTAGTAACTCCCAAGAGACCCAGTACTTC. Its protein product is CSASNSQETQYF.

Many counts were recorded for this clonotype. This chain uses TRBV7-9 with TRBJ2-7; 8 nucleotides align to TRBD1. Losses at the gene ends were 3 bases for V and 4 bases for J; bases not matched to a gene: 5. Germline V gene lookup returns CDR1 SEHNR and CDR2 FQNEAQ (reference sequence). The CDR3 is 14 residues long. CDR3 coding DNA: TGTGCCAGCAGCTTTGGGACAGGACTTTACGAGCAGTACTTC. It codes for CASSFGTGLYEQYF.